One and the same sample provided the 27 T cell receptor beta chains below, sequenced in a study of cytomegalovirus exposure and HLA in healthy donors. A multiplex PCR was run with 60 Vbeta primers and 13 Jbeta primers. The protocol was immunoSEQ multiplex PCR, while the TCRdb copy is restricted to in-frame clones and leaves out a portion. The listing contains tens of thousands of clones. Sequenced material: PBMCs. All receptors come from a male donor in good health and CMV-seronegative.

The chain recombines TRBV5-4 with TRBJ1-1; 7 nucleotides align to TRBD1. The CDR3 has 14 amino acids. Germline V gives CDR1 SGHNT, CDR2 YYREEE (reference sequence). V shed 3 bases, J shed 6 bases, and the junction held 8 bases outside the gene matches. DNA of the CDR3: TGTGCCAGCAGCTCCGTGACAGGGTTGGCTGAAGCTTTCTTT. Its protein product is CASSSVTGLAEAFF.

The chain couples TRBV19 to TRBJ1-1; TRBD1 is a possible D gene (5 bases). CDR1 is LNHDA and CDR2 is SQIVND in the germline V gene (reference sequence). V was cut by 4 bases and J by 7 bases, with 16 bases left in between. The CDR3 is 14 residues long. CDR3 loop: CASSTADRRSEAFF. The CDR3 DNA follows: TGTGCCAGTAGTACCGCCGACAGACGAAGTGAAGCTTTCTTT.

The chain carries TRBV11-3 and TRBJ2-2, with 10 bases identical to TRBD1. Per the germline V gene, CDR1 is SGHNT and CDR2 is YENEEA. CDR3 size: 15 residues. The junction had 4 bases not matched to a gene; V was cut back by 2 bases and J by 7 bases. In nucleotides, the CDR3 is TGTGCCAGCAGCTTACGACAGGGGGCAATCGGGGAGCTGTTTTTT. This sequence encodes CASSLRQGAIGELFF.

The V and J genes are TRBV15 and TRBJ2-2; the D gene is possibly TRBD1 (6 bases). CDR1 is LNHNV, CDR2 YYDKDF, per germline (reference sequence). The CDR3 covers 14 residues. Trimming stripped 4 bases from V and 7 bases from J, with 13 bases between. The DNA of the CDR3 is TGTGCCACCAGCACGACCTCAGGGGTCGGGGAGCTGTTTTTT. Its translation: CATSTTSGVGELFF.

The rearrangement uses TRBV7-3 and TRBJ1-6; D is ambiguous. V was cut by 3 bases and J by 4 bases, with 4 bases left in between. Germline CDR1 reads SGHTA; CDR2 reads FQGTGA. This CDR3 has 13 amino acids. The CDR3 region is CASSFSYNSPLHF. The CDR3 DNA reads TGTGCCAGCAGCTTCTCTTATAATTCACCCCTCCACTTT.

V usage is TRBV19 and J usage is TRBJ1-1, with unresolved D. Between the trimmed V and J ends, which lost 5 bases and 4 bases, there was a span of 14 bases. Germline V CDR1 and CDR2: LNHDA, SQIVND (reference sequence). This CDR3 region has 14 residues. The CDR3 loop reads CASSAYYAGTEAFF. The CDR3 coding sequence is TGTGCCAGTAGTGCGTATTACGCCGGCACTGAAGCTTTCTTT.

CDR3 DNA sequence: TGTGCCAGCAGCACGGGACTAGCATCCCAAGAGACCCAGTACTTC. Amino acids: CASSTGLASQETQYF. This chain links TRBV9 with TRBJ2-5; 9 nucleotides line up with TRBD2. CDR1 is SGDLS and CDR2 is YYNGEE in the germline V gene. V trimming: 4 bases; J trimming: 1 base; junction bases outside the gene matches: 5. The CDR3 sequence is 15 residues long.

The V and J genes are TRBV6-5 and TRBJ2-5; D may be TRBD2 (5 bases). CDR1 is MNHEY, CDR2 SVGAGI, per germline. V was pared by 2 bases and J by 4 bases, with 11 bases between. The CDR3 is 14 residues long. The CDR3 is CASSYRRKGETQYF. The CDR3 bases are TGTGCCAGCAGTTACCGGAGGAAGGGAGAGACCCAGTACTTC.

CDR3 bases: TGTGCCAGCAGTTACTCTAGCGGGGGCAGGGATGAGCAGTTCTTC. It translates to CASSYSSGGRDEQFF. The V call is TRBV6-5, the J call TRBJ2-1, with 9 bases lining up with TRBD2. Germline trimming cut 0 bases from V and 8 bases from J; bases unmatched to any gene: 5. CDR1 is MNHEY and CDR2 is SVGAGI in the germline V gene. The CDR3 spans 15 residues.

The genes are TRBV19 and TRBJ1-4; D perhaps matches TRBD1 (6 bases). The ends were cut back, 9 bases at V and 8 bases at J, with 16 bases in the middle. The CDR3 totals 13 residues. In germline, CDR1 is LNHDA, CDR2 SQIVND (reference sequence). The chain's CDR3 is CASNAIGTEKLFF. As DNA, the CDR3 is TGTGCCAGCAACGCCATCGGGACAGAAAAACTGTTTTTT. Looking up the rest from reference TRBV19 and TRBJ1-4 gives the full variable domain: DGGITQSPKYLFRKEGQNVTLSCEQNLNHDAMYWYRQDPGQGLRLIYYSQIVNDFQKGDIAEGYSVSREKKESFPLTVTSAQKNPTAFYLCASNAIGTEKLFFGSGTQLSVL.

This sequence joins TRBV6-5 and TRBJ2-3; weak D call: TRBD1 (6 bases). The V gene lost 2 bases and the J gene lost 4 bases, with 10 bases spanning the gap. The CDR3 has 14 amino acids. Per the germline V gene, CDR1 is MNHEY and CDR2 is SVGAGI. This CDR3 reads CASSYDRIADTQYF. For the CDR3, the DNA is TGTGCCAGCAGTTACGACAGGATTGCAGATACGCAGTATTTT.

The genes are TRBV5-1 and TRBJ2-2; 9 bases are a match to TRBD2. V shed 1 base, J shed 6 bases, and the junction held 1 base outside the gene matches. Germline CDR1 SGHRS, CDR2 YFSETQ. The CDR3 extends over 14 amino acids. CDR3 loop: CASSLTSGSGELFF. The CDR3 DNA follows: TGCGCCAGCAGCTTGACTAGCGGGTCCGGGGAGCTGTTTTTT.

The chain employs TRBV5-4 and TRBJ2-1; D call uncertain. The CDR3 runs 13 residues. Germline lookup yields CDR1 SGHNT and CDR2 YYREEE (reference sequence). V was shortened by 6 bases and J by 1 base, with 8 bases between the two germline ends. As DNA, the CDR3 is TGTGCCAGCACCGAAGAGTCCTACAATGAGCAGTTCTTC. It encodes CASTEESYNEQFF.

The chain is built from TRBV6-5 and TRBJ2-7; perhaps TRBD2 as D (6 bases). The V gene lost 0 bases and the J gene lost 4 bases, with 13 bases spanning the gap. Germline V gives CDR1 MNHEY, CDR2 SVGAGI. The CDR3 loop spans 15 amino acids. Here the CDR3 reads CASSYSAVAEYEQYF. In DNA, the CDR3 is TGTGCCAGCAGTTACTCGGCGGTAGCGGAGTACGAGCAGTACTTC.

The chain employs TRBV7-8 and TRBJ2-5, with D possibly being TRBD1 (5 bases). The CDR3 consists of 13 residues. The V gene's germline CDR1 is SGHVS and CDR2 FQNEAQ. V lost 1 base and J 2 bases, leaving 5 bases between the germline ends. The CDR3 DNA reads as TGTGCCAGCAGCTTAGACAGGCAAGAGACCCAGTACTTC. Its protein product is CASSLDRQETQYF.

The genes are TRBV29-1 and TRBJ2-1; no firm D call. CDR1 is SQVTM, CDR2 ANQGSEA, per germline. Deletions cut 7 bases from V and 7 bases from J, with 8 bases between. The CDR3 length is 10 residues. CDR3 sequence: CSAFYNEQFF. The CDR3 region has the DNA TGCAGCGCCTTTTATAATGAGCAGTTCTTC.

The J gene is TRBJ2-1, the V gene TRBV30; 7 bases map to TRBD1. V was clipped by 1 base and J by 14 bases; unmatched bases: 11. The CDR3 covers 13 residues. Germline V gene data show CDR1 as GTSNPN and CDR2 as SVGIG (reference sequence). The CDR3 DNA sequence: TGTGCCTGGAGTGAGATACGACAGGGCCGAGAGTTCTTC. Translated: CAWSEIRQGREFF.

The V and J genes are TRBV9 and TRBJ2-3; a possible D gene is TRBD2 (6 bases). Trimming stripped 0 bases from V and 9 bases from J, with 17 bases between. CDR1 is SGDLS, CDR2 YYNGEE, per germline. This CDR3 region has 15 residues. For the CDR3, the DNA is TGTGCCAGCAGCGTAGGCGGGACGGGGTCGGGGACGCAGTATTTT. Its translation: CASSVGGTGSGTQYF. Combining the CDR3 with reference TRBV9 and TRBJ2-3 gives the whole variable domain DSGVTQTPKHLITATGQRVTLRCSPRSGDLSVYWYQQSLDQGLQFLIQYYNGEERAKGNILERFSAQQFPDLHSELNLSSLELGDSALYFCASSVGGTGSGTQYFGPGTRLTVL.

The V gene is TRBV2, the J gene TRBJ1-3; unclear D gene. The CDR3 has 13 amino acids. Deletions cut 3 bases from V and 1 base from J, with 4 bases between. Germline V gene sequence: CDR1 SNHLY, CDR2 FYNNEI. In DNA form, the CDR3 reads TGTGCCAGCAGTGACAGGTCTGGAAACACCATATATTTT. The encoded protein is CASSDRSGNTIYF.

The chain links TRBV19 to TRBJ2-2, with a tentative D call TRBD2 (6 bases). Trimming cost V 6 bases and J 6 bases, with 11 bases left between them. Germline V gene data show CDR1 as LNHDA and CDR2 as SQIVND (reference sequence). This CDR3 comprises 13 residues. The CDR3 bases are TGTGCCAGTAGGGACGGGGGTCCCGGGGAGCTGTTTTTT. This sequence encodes CASRDGGPGELFF. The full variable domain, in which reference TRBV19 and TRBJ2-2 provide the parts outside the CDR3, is DGGITQSPKYLFRKEGQNVTLSCEQNLNHDAMYWYRQDPGQGLRLIYYSQIVNDFQKGDIAEGYSVSREKKESFPLTVTSAQKNPTAFYLCASRDGGPGELFFGEGSRLTVL.

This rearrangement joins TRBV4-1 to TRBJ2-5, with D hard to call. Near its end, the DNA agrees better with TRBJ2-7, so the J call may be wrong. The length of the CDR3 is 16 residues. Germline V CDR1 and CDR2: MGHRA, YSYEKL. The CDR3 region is CASSQVLSVSSYEQYF. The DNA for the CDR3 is TGCGCCAGCAGCCAAGTGCTCAGCGTGAGCTCCTACGAGCAGTACTTC.

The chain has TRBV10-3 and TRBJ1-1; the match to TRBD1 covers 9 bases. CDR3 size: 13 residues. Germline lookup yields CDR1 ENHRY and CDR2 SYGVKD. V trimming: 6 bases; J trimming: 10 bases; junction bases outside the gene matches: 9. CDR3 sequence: CAIRDSGTGIAFF. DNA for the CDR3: TGTGCCATCAGGGATTCCGGGACAGGGATAGCTTTCTTT.

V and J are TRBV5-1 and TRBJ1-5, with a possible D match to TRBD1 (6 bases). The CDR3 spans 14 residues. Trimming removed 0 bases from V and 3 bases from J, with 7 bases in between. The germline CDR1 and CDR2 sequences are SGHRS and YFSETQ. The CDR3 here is CASSLAGANQPQHF. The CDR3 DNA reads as TGCGCCAGCAGCTTGGCAGGGGCCAATCAGCCCCAGCATTTT.

The CDR3 here is CAWTPSGEYGYTF. The CDR3 DNA reads TGTGCCTGGACCCCATCGGGGGAGTATGGCTACACCTTC. The genes are TRBV30 and TRBJ1-2; D is perhaps TRBD1 (5 bases). Germline values: CDR1 GTSNPN, CDR2 SVGIG (reference sequence). The CDR3 covers 13 residues. The V end was cut by 4 bases, the J end by 5 bases, with 14 bases between.

The CDR3 DNA follows: TGTGCCAGCAGCTTAGTTTTTGGGACAGCTGAAGCTTTCTTT. This translates into CASSLVFGTAEAFF. V and J are TRBV7-9 and TRBJ1-1; 7 nucleotides agree with TRBD1. Germline CDR1 and CDR2: SEHNR and FQNEAQ (reference sequence). With 1 base clipped from V and 6 bases from J, the junction kept 5 bases outside the gene matches. The CDR3 totals 14 residues.

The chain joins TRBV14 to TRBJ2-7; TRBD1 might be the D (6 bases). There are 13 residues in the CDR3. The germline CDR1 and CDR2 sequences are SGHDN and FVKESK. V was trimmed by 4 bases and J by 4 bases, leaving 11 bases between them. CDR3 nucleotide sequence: TGTGCCAGCAGCCCCGGGACACCGTACGAGCAGTACTTC. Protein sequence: CASSPGTPYEQYF.

Written as DNA, the CDR3 is TGTGCCAGCTCACCGGGACAGGACAATGAGCAGTTCTTC. Its protein product is CASSPGQDNEQFF. The V and J genes are TRBV18 and TRBJ2-1, with 8 bases aligning to TRBD1. This CDR3 comprises 13 residues. CDR1 and CDR2 from the germline V gene are KGHSH and LQKENI. Trimming cost V 3 bases and J 5 bases; bases outside gene matches: 0.